Shown below are 29 T cell receptor beta chains from a single sample sequenced in a study of CD8+CD57+ T cells in acquired aplastic anemia. Before being chosen for sequencing, patients had shown CD8+CD57+ cell expansion by flow cytometry. Genomic DNA, the template, was used for profiling of the TCR beta VDJ and CDR3. Each CDR3 protein gets one entry after TCRdb re-called the reads with MiXCR. The sample carries 200,000 to 300,000 distinct CDR3 sequences, around 82% recorded once. Sequencing was carried out using sorted CD4+, CD8+, or CD8+CD57+ T cells (not recorded which) from PBMCs. These TCRs come from a human donor with aplastic anemia.

The chain uses TRBV11-2 and TRBJ2-5, with D hard to call. The CDR3 sequence is 14 residues long. Trimming removed 0 bases from V and 2 bases from J, with 7 bases in between. The germline V gene has CDR1 SGHAT and CDR2 FQNNGV. This CDR3 reads CASSLDVGQETQYF. For the CDR3, the DNA is TGTGCCAGCAGCTTAGATGTCGGGCAAGAGACCCAGTACTTC.

This clonotype was counted a single time. J is TRBJ1-1 and V is TRBV5-8; maybe TRBD1 (6 bases). Trimming shortened V by 2 bases and J by 1 base, and 12 bases separated the two germline ends. The CDR3 runs 15 residues. CDR1 is SGHTS and CDR2 is YDEGEE in the germline V gene. CDR3 sequence reads: CASSFVRGANTEAFF. The DNA for the CDR3 is TGTGCCAGCAGCTTTGTGAGGGGGGCGAACACTGAAGCTTTCTTT.

This clonotype showed up many times. The rearrangement links TRBV24-1 to TRBJ1-5, with TRBD1 matching 8 bases. This CDR3 comprises 14 residues. Germline V gene lookup returns CDR1 KGHDR and CDR2 SFDVKD. The V segment lost 3 bases and the J segment 6 bases; nucleotides outside the gene matches: 3. CDR3 coding DNA: TGTGCCACCAGTGATGGGGACAGGCGTCAGCCCCAGCATTTT. Amino acid sequence: CATSDGDRRQPQHF.

This clonotype turned up a few times. The chain combines TRBV7-9 with TRBJ1-2; possible D gene TRBD1, 5 bases. Trimming stripped 3 bases from V and 11 bases from J, with 25 bases between. The germline V gene has CDR1 SEHNR and CDR2 FQNEAQ (reference sequence). This CDR3 has 16 amino acids. The CDR3 nucleotides are TGTGCCAGCAGCTTTCAAAGAAGCGGGGGGGACGATGAGTACACCTTC. Amino acid sequence: CASSFQRSGGDDEYTF.

In regard to this clonotype: It is likely a read error, because the conserved phenylalanine at the end of the CDR3 is missing. V and J are TRBV20-1 and TRBJ2-3; perhaps D is TRBD1 or TRBD2 (6 bases each). The V gene's germline CDR1 is DFQATT and CDR2 SNEGSKA (reference sequence). Trimming pared 6 bases from V and 4 bases from J, leaving 17 bases between. The CDR3 length is 14 residues. This CDR3 reads CSAEGDGPPDTQYL. CDR3 nucleotide sequence: TGCAGTGCGGAGGGGGACGGGCCCCCAGATACGCAGTATCTT.

The genes are TRBV5-6 and TRBJ2-7, with D possibly being TRBD2 (7 bases). The ends were cut back, 0 bases at V and 7 bases at J, with 17 bases in the middle. Germline CDR1 and CDR2: SGHDT and YYEEEE. The CDR3 totals 15 residues. The CDR3 protein is CASSLVGVRGGEQYV. The CDR3 bases are TGTGCCAGCAGCTTGGTCGGGGTCAGGGGAGGGGAGCAGTACGTC.

Of note for this clonotype: As the CDR3 is not closed by the conserved phenylalanine or tryptophan, this likely results from a read error. The DNA is omitted, as the CDR3 cannot be located on it reliably, and the CDR3 follows TCRdb's listing. V is TRBV10-3 and J is TRBJ1-1. The germline V gene encodes CDR1 ENHRY and CDR2 SYGVKD. The CDR3 is 12 amino acids long, termini counted. The CDR3 here is CASSDESTEPFN.

The chain uses TRBV7-9 and TRBJ2-3; 7 positions match TRBD2. Germline lookup yields CDR1 SEHNR and CDR2 FQNEAQ (reference sequence). Trimming at V came to 7 bases and at J to 12 bases, leaving 22 bases not matched to a gene. The CDR3 spans 16 residues. For the CDR3, the DNA is TGTGCCAGCACCCCAGGGAGGGGCCCCCCCGGAGCCAACCAGTATTTT. Protein product: CASTPGRGPPGANQYF.

The chain uses TRBV5-1 and TRBJ1-2; 10 nucleotides match TRBD1. Trimming took 3 bases from V and 4 from J; bases not matched to a gene: 9. Germline values: CDR1 SGHRS, CDR2 YFSETQ. The CDR3 runs to 16 residues. CDR3 nucleotide sequence: TGCGCCAGCAGCTCCGGGACAGGGGATGGTGGCTATGGCTACACCTTC. It translates to CASSSGTGDGGYGYTF.

V is TRBV11-2 and J is TRBJ1-6, with a possible D match to TRBD1 (5 bases). Between the trimmed V and J ends, which lost 3 bases and 10 bases, there was a span of 16 bases. Germline V lookup: CDR1 SGHAT, CDR2 FQNNGV. The CDR3 covers 15 residues. The CDR3 region is CASSFQRSGGSPLHF. The CDR3 region has the DNA TGTGCCAGCAGCTTTCAAAGAAGCGGGGGATCACCCCTCCACTTT. Supplemented by reference TRBV11-2 and TRBJ1-6, the full variable domain reads EAGVAQSPRYKIIEKRQSVAFWCNPISGHATLYWYQQILGQGPKLLIQFQNNGVVDDSQLPKDRFSAERLKGVDSTLKIQPAKLEDSAVYLCASSFQRSGGSPLHFGNGTRLTVT.

V gene TRBV7-2 combines with J gene TRBJ1-6; no reliable D call. Between the trimmed V and J ends, which lost 0 bases and 6 bases, there was a span of 12 bases. CDR3 length: 16 amino acids. Germline-derived CDR1 and CDR2 are SGHTA and FQGNSA. The CDR3, as DNA: TGTGCCAGCAGCTTAGCGGCGGGGTTCGGTAATTCACCCCTCCACTTT. As protein: CASSLAAGFGNSPLHF.

The chain employs TRBV5-6 and TRBJ2-3; the D gene is possibly TRBD2 (6 bases). Per germline, CDR1 SGHDT and CDR2 YYEEEE. Deletions cut 4 bases from V and 4 bases from J, with 10 bases between. The CDR3 is made up of 13 amino acids. This chain's CDR3 is CASSEGGADTQYF. The CDR3 DNA sequence: TGTGCCAGCAGCGAGGGCGGGGCAGATACGCAGTATTTT.

Concerning this clonotype: An end of the junction does not agree with germline; a read error may underlie this. The chain has TRBV9 and TRBJ2-3; D is perhaps TRBD1 or TRBD2 (5 bases each). The length of the CDR3 is 14 residues. Germline V gene lookup returns CDR1 SGDLS and CDR2 YYNGEE. CDR3: CASSVTGASTETHF. The CDR3 DNA sequence: TGTGCCAGCAGCGTAACAGGAGCTAGCACAGAGACGCATTTT.

The CDR3 DNA sequence: TGTGCCAGCAGCTTCAATAGGGGGAGCACAGATACGCAGTATTTT. This translates into CASSFNRGSTDTQYF. This chain links TRBV5-4 with TRBJ2-3, with D tentatively TRBD1 (6 bases). V was cut by 2 bases and J by 0 bases, with 10 bases left in between. This CDR3 is 15 amino acids long. Germline lookup yields CDR1 SGHNT and CDR2 YYREEE (reference sequence).

The rearrangement links TRBV2 to TRBJ2-7; possibly TRBD2 for D (6 bases). The CDR3 has 15 amino acids. Germline CDR1 and CDR2: SNHLY and FYNNEI. V lost 7 bases to trimming and J lost 2 bases, with 18 bases between them. CDR3 sequence reads: CASNCLAGTTYEQYV. Here the CDR3 DNA reads TGTGCCAGCAACTGCCTGGCGGGAACGACCTACGAGCAGTACGTC.

As regards this clonotype: An end of the junction does not agree with germline; a read error may underlie this. The V and J genes are TRBV7-8 and TRBJ2-5, with D possibly matching TRBD1 (6 bases). The CDR3 is made up of 12 amino acids. The V gene's germline CDR1 is SGHVS and CDR2 FQNEAQ. This CDR3 is CASSFHADGTYF. DNA for the CDR3: TGTGCCAGCAGCTTTCACGCAGACGGGACATACTTT.

The chain joins TRBV7-9 to TRBJ2-3; possibly TRBD2 for D (6 bases). The germline gives CDR1 SEHNR, CDR2 FQNEAQ (reference sequence). This CDR3 has 15 residues. V lost 3 bases to trimming and J lost 13 bases, with 23 bases between them. CDR3 region: CASSFERSGGDKEYF. CDR3 DNA: TGTGCCAGCAGCTTTGAAAGAAGCGGCGGGGATAAGGAGTATTTT.

In regard to this clonotype: The CDR3 does not end in the conserved phenylalanine or tryptophan, so this is likely a read error. Because the CDR3's place on the DNA is in doubt, the DNA is left out and the CDR3 is given as listed by TCRdb. V gene TRBV2 combines with J gene TRBJ2-6; the table's TRBD1 call for D was not verified on the DNA. The CDR3 comprises 16 residues, both ends counted. CDR1 and CDR2 from the germline V gene are SNHLY and FYNNEI. The CDR3 sequence is CASGVGGRYTQYFLTG.

This chain joins TRBV6-1 and TRBJ2-5, with TRBD2 matching over 12 bases. V shed 2 bases, J shed 2 bases, and the junction held 0 bases outside the gene matches. The CDR3 loop spans 15 amino acids. Germline loops: CDR1 MNHNS, CDR2 SASEGT. CDR3 loop: CASSELAGGQETQYF. The CDR3 region has the DNA TGTGCCAGCAGTGAACTAGCGGGGGGGCAAGAGACCCAGTACTTC.

This sequence joins TRBV7-8 and TRBJ2-7; 7 bases agree with TRBD2. V trimming: 0 bases; J trimming: 4 bases; junction bases outside the gene matches: 6. Per germline, CDR1 SGHVS and CDR2 FQNEAQ. The CDR3 is 15 amino acids. The DNA for the CDR3 is TGTGCCAGCAGCTTAGCGGGAGGGCGACGGTACGAGCAGTACGTC. Protein: CASSLAGGRRYEQYV.

The chain joins TRBV15 to TRBJ2-5; no reliable D call. V lost 5 bases and J 11 bases, leaving 21 bases between the germline ends. The CDR3 runs to 14 residues. Germline CDR1 and CDR2: LNHNV and YYDKDF (reference sequence). DNA for the CDR3: TGTGCCACCAGCGGCCGGAGCCTACCCTACAAGCAGTACTTC. Protein product: CATSGRSLPYKQYF.

For this clonotype: One end of the junction is discordant with germline, which a read error may explain. This chain connects TRBV9 to TRBJ2-3; D tentatively reads TRBD1 or TRBD2 (5 bases each). The germline gives CDR1 SGDLS, CDR2 YYNGEE. This CDR3 contains 14 residues. The CDR3 region has the DNA TGTGCCAGCAGCGCCGGGGCAAGCGGCGTAGATACGCATTTT. It translates to CASSAGASGVDTHF.

With regard to this clonotype: A junction boundary mismatches the germline segment, possibly from a read error. The chain links TRBV15 to TRBJ2-7, with D possibly being TRBD1 (5 bases). This CDR3 has 14 amino acids. Per the germline V gene, CDR1 is LNHNV and CDR2 is YYDKDF (reference sequence). The CDR3 sequence is CASSSSQGEYEQYF. CDR3 coding DNA: TGTGCCAGCAGCAGCTCCCAGGGTGAATACGAGCAGTACTTC.

Note on this clonotype: The CDR3 carries no conserved terminal phenylalanine or tryptophan, so it likely arises from a read error. No DNA is shown, since the ends of the CDR3 on it are uncertain; the CDR3 is the one TCRdb lists. The chain links TRBV7-9 to TRBJ2-3; TRBD1 is the table's D call and was not checked against the DNA. The CDR3 contains 13 residues when both ends are counted. Germline V gene data show CDR1 as SEHNR and CDR2 as FQNEAQ (reference sequence). CDR3: CASSPGTGDPTYS.

The chain combines TRBV6-6 with TRBJ1-2, with 7 bases identical to TRBD1. The trim removed 7 bases at V and 4 bases at J, leaving 18 bases unmatched. Germline CDR1 is MNHNY and CDR2 is SVGAGI (reference sequence). There are 17 residues in the CDR3. As DNA, the CDR3 is TGTGCCAGCACTTCTCGGGACAGTCCCTCGCCTGTCTATGGCTACACCTTC. Translated: CASTSRDSPSPVYGYTF.

The chain is built from TRBV7-2 and TRBJ2-3, with D unclear. Between the trimmed V and J ends, which lost 5 bases and 11 bases, there was a span of 20 bases. The CDR3 loop spans 14 amino acids. Germline values: CDR1 SGHTA, CDR2 FQGNSA. This CDR3 reads CASSPTSAFWGQYF. The CDR3 DNA sequence: TGTGCCAGCAGCCCCACATCGGCTTTTTGGGGGCAGTATTTT.

This chain connects TRBV7-6 to TRBJ1-2; unclear D gene. Trimming left V 3 bases short and J 10 bases short, with 21 bases between. The germline CDR1 and CDR2 sequences are SGHVS and FNYEAQ. CDR3 length equals 15 residues. This CDR3 is CASSLAQESNSAYTF. CDR3 nucleotides: TGTGCCAGCAGCTTGGCGCAAGAGTCGAACTCTGCCTACACCTTC.

The CDR3 DNA sequence: TGTGCCAGTAGTATCTGGGCAGGGGAGTCCTACGAGCAGTACTTC. This encodes CASSIWAGESYEQYF. This chain joins TRBV19 and TRBJ2-7, with D perhaps matching TRBD1 (6 bases). Per germline, CDR1 LNHDA and CDR2 SQIVND (reference sequence). Trimming stripped 3 bases from V and 1 base from J, with 13 bases between. The CDR3 length is 15 residues.

This chain links TRBV11-2 with TRBJ2-5; a weak D match, TRBD1 (5 bases). CDR1 and CDR2 from the germline V gene are SGHAT and FQNNGV. The CDR3 runs to 15 residues. V was shortened by 2 bases and J by 5 bases, with 15 bases between the two germline ends. The CDR3 nucleotides are TGTGCCAGCAGCTTACAGGACAACGCAGGGGAGACCCAGTACTTC. Its translation: CASSLQDNAGETQYF.